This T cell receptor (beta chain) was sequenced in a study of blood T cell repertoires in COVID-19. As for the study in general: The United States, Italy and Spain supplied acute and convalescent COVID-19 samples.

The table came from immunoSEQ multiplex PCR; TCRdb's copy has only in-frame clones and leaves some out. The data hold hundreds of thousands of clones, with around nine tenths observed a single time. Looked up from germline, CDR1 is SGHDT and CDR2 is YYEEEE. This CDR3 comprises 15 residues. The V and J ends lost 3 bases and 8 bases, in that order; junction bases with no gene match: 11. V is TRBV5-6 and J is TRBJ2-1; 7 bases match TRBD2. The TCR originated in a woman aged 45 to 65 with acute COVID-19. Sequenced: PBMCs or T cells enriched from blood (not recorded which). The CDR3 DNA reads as TGTGCCAGCAGCTCCGGACTAGAGGGATTGGATGAGCAGTTCTTC. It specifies CASSSGLEGLDEQFF.